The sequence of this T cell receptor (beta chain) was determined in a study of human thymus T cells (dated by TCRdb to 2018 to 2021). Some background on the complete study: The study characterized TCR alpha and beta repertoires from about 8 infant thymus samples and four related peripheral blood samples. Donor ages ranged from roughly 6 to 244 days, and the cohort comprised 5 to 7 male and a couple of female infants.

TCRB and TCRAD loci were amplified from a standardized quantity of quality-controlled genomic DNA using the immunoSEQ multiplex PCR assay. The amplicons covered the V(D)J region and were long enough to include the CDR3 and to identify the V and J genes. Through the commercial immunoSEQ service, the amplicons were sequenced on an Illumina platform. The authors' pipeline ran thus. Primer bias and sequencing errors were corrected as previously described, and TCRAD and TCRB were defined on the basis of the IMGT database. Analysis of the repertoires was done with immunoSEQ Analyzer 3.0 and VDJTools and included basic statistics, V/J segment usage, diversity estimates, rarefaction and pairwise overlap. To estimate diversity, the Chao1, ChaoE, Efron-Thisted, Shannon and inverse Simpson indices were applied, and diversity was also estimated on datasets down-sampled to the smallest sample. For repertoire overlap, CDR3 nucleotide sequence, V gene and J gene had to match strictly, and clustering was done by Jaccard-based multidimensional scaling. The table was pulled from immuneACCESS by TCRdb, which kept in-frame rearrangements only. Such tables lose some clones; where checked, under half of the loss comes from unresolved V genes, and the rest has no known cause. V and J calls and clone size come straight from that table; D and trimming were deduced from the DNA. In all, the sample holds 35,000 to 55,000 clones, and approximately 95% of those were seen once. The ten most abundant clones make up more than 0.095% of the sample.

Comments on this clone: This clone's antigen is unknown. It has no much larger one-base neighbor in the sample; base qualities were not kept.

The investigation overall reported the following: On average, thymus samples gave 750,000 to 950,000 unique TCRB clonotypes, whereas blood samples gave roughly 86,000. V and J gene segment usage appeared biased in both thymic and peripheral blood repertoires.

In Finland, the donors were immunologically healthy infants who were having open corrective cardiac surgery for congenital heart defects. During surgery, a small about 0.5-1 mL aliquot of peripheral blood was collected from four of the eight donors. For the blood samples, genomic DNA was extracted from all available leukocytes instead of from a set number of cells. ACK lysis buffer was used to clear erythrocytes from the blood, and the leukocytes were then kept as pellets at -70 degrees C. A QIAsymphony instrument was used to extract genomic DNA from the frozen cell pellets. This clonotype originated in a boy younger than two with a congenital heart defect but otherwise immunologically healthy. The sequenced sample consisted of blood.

The CDR3 region reads CASGPGQGYEQYF. The bases are TGTGCCAGCGGTCCGGGACAGGGATACGAGCAGTACTTC. The chain links TRBV9 with TRBJ2-7, with TRBD1 identical over 9 junction bases. The germline V end is reduced by 7 bases and the J end by 4 bases; junction bases left unmatched: 6. From the germline V gene, CDR1 is SGDLS and CDR2 is YYNGEE. There are 13 amino acids in the CDR3, from cysteine to phenylalanine inclusive. Only the CDR3 portion is preserved as DNA: 39 bases, with reading frame beginning at the first base.